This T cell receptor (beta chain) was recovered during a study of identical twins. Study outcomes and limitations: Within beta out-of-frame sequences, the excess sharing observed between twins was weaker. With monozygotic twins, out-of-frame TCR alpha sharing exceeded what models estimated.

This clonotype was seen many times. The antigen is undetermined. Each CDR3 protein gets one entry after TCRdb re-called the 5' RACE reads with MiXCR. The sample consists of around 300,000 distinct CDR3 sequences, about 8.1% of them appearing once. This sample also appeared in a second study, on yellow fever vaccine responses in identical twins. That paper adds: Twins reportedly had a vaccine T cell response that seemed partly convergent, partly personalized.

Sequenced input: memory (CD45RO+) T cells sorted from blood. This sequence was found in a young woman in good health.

The CDR3 DNA sequence: TGCAGTGCTATGTCGCGGCAAGAGACCCAGTACTTC. Encoded protein: CSAMSRQETQYF. This chain uses TRBV20-1 with TRBJ2-5; D call uncertain. The germline V gene encodes CDR1 DFQATT and CDR2 SNEGSKA (reference sequence). The CDR3 has 12 amino acids. Trimming left V 4 bases short and J 2 bases short, with 8 bases between.